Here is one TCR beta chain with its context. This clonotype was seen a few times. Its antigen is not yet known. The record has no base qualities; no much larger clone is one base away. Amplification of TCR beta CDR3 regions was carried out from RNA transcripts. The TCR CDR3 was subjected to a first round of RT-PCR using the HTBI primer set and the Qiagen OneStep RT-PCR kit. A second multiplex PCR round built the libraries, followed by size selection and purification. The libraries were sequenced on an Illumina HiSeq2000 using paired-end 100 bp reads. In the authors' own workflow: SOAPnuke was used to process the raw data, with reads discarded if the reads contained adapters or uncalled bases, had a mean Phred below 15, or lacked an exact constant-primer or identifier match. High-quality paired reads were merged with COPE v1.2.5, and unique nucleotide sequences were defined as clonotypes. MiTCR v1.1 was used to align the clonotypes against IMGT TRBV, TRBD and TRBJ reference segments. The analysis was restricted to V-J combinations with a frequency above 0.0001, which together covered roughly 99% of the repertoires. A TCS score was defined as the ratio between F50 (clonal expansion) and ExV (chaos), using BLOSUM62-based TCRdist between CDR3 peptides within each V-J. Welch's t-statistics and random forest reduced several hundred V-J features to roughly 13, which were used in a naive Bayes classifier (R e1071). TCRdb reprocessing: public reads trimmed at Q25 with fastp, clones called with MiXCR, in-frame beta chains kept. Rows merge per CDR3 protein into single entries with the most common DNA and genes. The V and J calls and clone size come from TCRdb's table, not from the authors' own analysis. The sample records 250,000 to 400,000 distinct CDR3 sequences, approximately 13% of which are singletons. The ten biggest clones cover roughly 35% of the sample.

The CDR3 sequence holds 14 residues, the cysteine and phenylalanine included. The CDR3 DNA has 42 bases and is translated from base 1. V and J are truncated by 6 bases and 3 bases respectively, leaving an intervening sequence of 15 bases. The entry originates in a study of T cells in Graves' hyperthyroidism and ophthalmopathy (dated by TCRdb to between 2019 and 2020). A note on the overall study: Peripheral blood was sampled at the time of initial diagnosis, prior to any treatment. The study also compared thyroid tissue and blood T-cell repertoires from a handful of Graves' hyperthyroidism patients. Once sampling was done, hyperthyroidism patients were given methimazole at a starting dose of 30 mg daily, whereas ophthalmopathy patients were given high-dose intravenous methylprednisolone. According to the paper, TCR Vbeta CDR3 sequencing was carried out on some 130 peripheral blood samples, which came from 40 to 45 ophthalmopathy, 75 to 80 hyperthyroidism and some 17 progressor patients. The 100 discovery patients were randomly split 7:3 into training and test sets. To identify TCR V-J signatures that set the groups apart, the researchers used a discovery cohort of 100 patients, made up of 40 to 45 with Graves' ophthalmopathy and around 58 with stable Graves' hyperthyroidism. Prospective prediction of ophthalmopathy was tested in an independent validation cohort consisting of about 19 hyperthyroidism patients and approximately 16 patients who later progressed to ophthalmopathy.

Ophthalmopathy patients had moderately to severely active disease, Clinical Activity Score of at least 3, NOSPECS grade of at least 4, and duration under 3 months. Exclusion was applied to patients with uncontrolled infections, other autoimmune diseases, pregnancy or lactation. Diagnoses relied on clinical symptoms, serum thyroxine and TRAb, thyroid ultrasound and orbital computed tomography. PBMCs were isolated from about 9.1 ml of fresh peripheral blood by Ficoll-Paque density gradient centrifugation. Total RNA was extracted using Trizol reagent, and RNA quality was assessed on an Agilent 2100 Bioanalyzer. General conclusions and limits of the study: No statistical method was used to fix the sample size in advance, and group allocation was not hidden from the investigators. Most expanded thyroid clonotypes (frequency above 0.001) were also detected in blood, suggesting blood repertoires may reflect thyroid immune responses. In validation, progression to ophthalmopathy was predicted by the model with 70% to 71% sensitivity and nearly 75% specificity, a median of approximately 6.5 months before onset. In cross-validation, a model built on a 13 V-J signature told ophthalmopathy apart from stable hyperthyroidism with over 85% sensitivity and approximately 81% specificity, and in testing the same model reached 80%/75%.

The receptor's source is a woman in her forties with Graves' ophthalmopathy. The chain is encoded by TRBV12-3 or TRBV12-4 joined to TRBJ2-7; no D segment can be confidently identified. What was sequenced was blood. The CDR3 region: CASSPRLGIYEQYF. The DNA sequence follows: TGTGCCAGCAGCCCACGATTAGGGATCTACGAGCAGTACTTC.